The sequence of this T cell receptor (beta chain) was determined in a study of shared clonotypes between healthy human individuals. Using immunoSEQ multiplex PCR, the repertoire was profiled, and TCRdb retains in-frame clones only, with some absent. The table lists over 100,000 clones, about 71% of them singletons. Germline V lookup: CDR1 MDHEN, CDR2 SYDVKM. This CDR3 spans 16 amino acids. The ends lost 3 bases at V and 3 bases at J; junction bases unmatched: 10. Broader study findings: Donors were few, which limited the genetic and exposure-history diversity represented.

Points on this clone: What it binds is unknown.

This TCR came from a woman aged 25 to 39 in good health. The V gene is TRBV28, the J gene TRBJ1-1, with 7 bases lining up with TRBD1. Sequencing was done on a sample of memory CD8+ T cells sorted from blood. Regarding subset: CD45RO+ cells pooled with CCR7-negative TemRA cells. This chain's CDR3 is CASSFNPSGGDTEAFF. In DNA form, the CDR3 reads TGTGCCAGCAGTTTCAATCCATCAGGGGGTGACACTGAAGCTTTCTTT.